These 28 T cell receptor beta chains originate from one sample sequenced in a study of T cell repertoires in cytomegalovirus infection. MiXCR, run by TCRdb on the reads, gives a single entry per CDR3 protein. Of 300,000 to 400,000 distinct CDR3 sequences in the sample, more than 8% are singletons; the top ten hold 4.3%. The source material was PBMCs. Receptor source: a human donor in good health (CMV status not recorded). Some clones in this sample may be carry-over from other donors' samples.

Written as DNA, the CDR3 is TGTGCCAGCAGAATCCTAGCGGGGGGCGTCTACGAGCAGTACTTC. It codes for CASRILAGGVYEQYF. The V gene is TRBV27, the J gene TRBJ2-7; 11 positions agree with TRBD2. This CDR3 comprises 15 residues. CDR1 MNHEY and CDR2 SMNVEV come from the germline V gene (reference sequence). V trimming: 6 bases; J trimming: 3 bases; junction bases outside the gene matches: 7.

This clonotype was recorded many times. The V gene is TRBV6-5, the J gene TRBJ2-7; D is undetermined. There are 14 residues in the CDR3. Germline V gene sequence: CDR1 MNHEY, CDR2 SVGAGI. V dropped 2 bases and J dropped 4 bases, with 12 bases sitting between them. CDR3 region: CASSYGQAGYEQYF. The CDR3 nucleotides are TGTGCCAGCAGTTACGGGCAGGCCGGGTACGAGCAGTACTTC.

This clonotype was observed at least ten times. The V gene is TRBV6-2 or TRBV6-3, the J gene TRBJ2-1, with 12 bases fitting TRBD2. J gave up 13 bases and V 6 bases, and 7 bases lay outside the gene matches. This CDR3 region has 13 residues. Germline V gene sequence: CDR1 MNHEY, CDR2 SVGEGT. CDR3 coding DNA: TGTGCCAGCAGCCCGACTAGCGGGGGCGTTCAGTTCTTC. Translation gives CASSPTSGGVQFF.

This clonotype has only one observation. This sequence may be a read error, since a much larger clone differs from it by one base. The V and J genes are TRBV7-9 and TRBJ2-7, with D uncertain. Germline V gene data show CDR1 as SEHNR and CDR2 as FQNEAQ (reference sequence). CDR3 size: 12 residues. This chain's CDR3 is CASSLAEYKQYF. The CDR3 bases are TGTGCCAGCAGCTTAGCCGAGTACAAGCAGTATTTC.

The rearrangement joins TRBV2 to TRBJ2-5; possible D gene TRBD1, 6 bases. This CDR3 is 14 amino acids long. The germline CDR1 and CDR2 sequences are SNHLY and FYNNEI. The V end lost 5 bases, the J end lost 2 bases, and 12 bases lay between the germline ends. The CDR3 bases are TGTGCCAGCAGTTCCCAGGGGTCTCAAGAGACCCAGTACTTC. Protein: CASSSQGSQETQYF.

This clonotype came up many times. The chain combines TRBV9 with TRBJ2-1, with D possibly matching TRBD2 (5 bases). Between the trimmed V and J ends, which lost 3 bases and 5 bases, there was a span of 18 bases. CDR1 and CDR2 (germline): SGDLS, YYNGEE. The CDR3 contains 16 residues. The CDR3 sequence is CASSAPPAATNNEQFF. The CDR3, as DNA: TGTGCCAGCAGCGCCCCCCCAGCGGCGACGAACAATGAGCAGTTCTTC.

The gene calls are TRBV7-8 and TRBJ1-2, with D possibly being TRBD1 (6 bases). CDR1 and CDR2 (germline): SGHVS, FQNEAQ. The ends were cut back, 3 bases at V and 1 base at J, with 15 bases in the middle. This CDR3 region has 16 residues. Written as DNA, the CDR3 is TGTGCCAGCAGCTTCCCCCCCGGACAGCGTAACTATGGCTACACCTTC. Translating it yields CASSFPPGQRNYGYTF. Based on the CDR3 plus reference TRBV7-8 and TRBJ1-2, the full variable domain is GAGVSQSPRYKVAKRGQDVALRCDPISGHVSLFWYQQALGQGPEFLTYFQNEAQLDKSGLPSDRFFAERPEGSVSTLKIQRTQQEDSAVYLCASSFPPGQRNYGYTFGSGTRLTVV.

This clonotype has ten or more counts. J is TRBJ2-3 and V is TRBV7-2, with TRBD2 matching over 10 bases. The CDR3 consists of 17 residues. V lost 0 bases to trimming and J lost 5 bases; unmatched junction nucleotides: 8. Germline assignment: CDR1 SGHTA and CDR2 FQGNSA. Here the CDR3 DNA reads TGTGCCAGCAGCTTAGCCCATCTAGCGGGAGCAAAAGATACGCAGTATTTT. Its protein is CASSLAHLAGAKDTQYF.

In its sample, this clonotype was seen a few times. This chain connects TRBV7-2 to TRBJ2-4, with 10 bases identical to TRBD1. From germline, CDR1 is SGHTA and CDR2 FQGNSA. This CDR3 has 22 residues. Trimming removed 0 bases from V and 0 bases from J; junction bases left unmatched: 17. In DNA, the CDR3 is TGTGCCAGCAGCTTAGCTATATTGGGGACAGGGGACAGGGGACTAGCCAAAAACATTCAGTACTTC. Protein product: CASSLAILGTGDRGLAKNIQYF. Filled out from reference TRBV7-2 and TRBJ2-4, the complete variable domain reads GAGVSQSPSNKVTEKGKDVELRCDPISGHTALYWYRQSLGQGLEFLIYFQGNSAPDKSGLPSDRFSAERTGGSVSTLTIQRTQQEDSAVYLCASSLAILGTGDRGLAKNIQYFGAGTRLSVL.

CDR3 region: CAISTSGGSYNEQFF. The DNA of the CDR3 is TGTGCCATCAGTACTAGCGGAGGCTCCTACAATGAGCAGTTCTTC. This rearrangement joins TRBV10-3 to TRBJ2-1, with 8 bases identical to TRBD2. The CDR3 is 15 amino acids. Germline-derived CDR1 and CDR2 are ENHRY and SYGVKD. V lost 5 bases and J lost 0; bases outside the gene matches: 3.

At least ten counts were recorded for this clonotype. The chain joins TRBV7-2 to TRBJ2-3; 16 bases are shared with TRBD2. This CDR3 comprises 17 residues. Germline CDR1 and CDR2: SGHTA and FQGNSA. The V and J ends lost 7 bases and 1 base, in that order; junction bases with no gene match: 5. The CDR3 nucleotides read TGTGCCAGCACCCAGGGACTAGCGGGAGGGCGCACAGATACGCAGTATTTT. It codes for CASTQGLAGGRTDTQYF.

V gene TRBV7-2 combines with J gene TRBJ1-5; TRBD1 is a possible D gene (5 bases). Trimming removed 6 bases at V and 0 bases at J, with 9 bases between. The CDR3 has 14 residues. The germline V gene has CDR1 SGHTA and CDR2 FQGNSA. DNA of the CDR3: TGTGCCAGCAGGGAGGGGTATAGCAATCAGCCCCAGCATTTT. Translating gives CASREGYSNQPQHF.

The chain joins TRBV6-6 to TRBJ1-2; TRBD1 matches at 8 bases. Germline V CDR1 and CDR2: MNHNY, SVGAGI (reference sequence). CDR3 length: 14 residues. The junction had 0 bases not matched to a gene; V was cut back by 0 bases and J by 3 bases. CDR3 region: CASSYSDRDYGYTF. DNA for the CDR3: TGTGCCAGCAGTTACTCGGACAGGGACTATGGCTACACCTTC.

The sample holds many counts of this clonotype. This sequence joins TRBV7-2 and TRBJ1-1; D is unresolved. V was shortened by 7 bases and J by 1 base, with 10 bases between the two germline ends. Per the germline V gene, CDR1 is SGHTA and CDR2 is FQGNSA. The CDR3 extends over 13 amino acids. CDR3: CASTPHANTEAFF. For the CDR3, the DNA is TGTGCCAGCACCCCACATGCGAACACTGAAGCTTTCTTT.

At least ten counts were recorded for this clonotype. This chain uses TRBV7-2 with TRBJ1-3; D is uncertain. CDR3 size: 13 residues. V shed 6 bases and J shed 0 bases, with 6 bases lying between them. Germline assignment: CDR1 SGHTA and CDR2 FQGNSA. CDR3 sequence reads: CASRWISGNTIYF. CDR3 nucleotides: TGTGCCAGCAGGTGGATCTCTGGAAACACCATATATTTT.

The V and J genes are TRBV7-2 and TRBJ2-5, with TRBD2 matching 7 bases. The CDR3 runs 15 residues. V lost 5 bases and J lost 3; bases outside the gene matches: 9. CDR1 and CDR2 (germline): SGHTA, FQGNSA. CDR3 nucleotide sequence: TGTGCCAGCAGCCGATCGGCGGGAGTGGAAGAGACCCAGTACTTC. Its protein is CASSRSAGVEETQYF.

The CDR3 region has the DNA TGTGCCAGCAGTTCAGGTTGGGGGAACACTGAAGCTTTCTTT. It encodes CASSSGWGNTEAFF. The chain couples TRBV3-1 to TRBJ1-1; D not certain. The CDR3 loop spans 14 amino acids. Germline V gene sequence: CDR1 LGHDT, CDR2 YNNKEL (reference sequence). V was shortened by 6 bases and J by 1 base, with 12 bases between the two germline ends. Complete variable domain (other parts from reference TRBV3-1 and TRBJ1-1): DTAVSQTPKYLVTQMGNDKSIKCEQNLGHDTMYWYKQDSKKFLKIMFSYNNKELIINETVPNRFSPKSPDKAHLNLHINSLELGDSAVYFCASSSGWGNTEAFFGQGTRLTVV.

The rearrangement joins TRBV3-1 to TRBJ2-1, with D possibly TRBD2 on 5 matching bases. CDR3 length: 16 amino acids. From germline, CDR1 is LGHDT and CDR2 YNNKEL (reference sequence). Trimming cost V 4 bases and J 5 bases, with 18 bases left between them. The CDR3 sequence is CASSPGMQRTDNEQFF. CDR3 nucleotide sequence: TGTGCCAGCAGCCCAGGCATGCAGCGGACTGACAATGAGCAGTTCTTC.

Ten or more counts support this clonotype. The rearrangement uses TRBV12-3 or TRBV12-4 and TRBJ1-3; no definite D call. This CDR3 is 13 amino acids long. V gave up 5 bases and J gave up 0 bases, with 5 bases separating them. This CDR3 reads CASSTSSGNTIYF. The CDR3 nucleotides are TGTGCCAGCAGTACAAGCTCTGGAAACACCATATATTTT.

Only a few counts were recorded for this clonotype. The CDR3 here is CASSRGAGEQYF. The CDR3 bases are TGTGCCAGCAGCCGGGGGGCGGGGGAGCAGTACTTC. This chain joins TRBV7-2 and TRBJ2-7; D is possibly TRBD2 (7 bases). CDR1 and CDR2 from the germline V gene are SGHTA and FQGNSA. V lost 5 bases and J lost 7, with 12 bases in between. This CDR3 is built from 12 residues.

This clonotype was counted many times. This rearrangement joins TRBV14 to TRBJ2-5; D is unresolved. The CDR3 sequence is 15 residues long. The V gene's germline CDR1 is SGHDN and CDR2 FVKESK. The V end lost 6 bases, the J end lost 3 bases, and 17 bases lay between the germline ends. The CDR3 sequence: CASSVTGSRKETQYF. CDR3 DNA: TGTGCCAGCAGTGTCACCGGGTCAAGAAAAGAGACCCAGTACTTC.

On this clonotype itself: A much larger clone lies one base from this, so it may be a read error. This chain connects TRBV5-4 to TRBJ2-7; a possible D gene is TRBD1 (5 bases). This CDR3 has 15 amino acids. Looked up from germline, CDR1 is SGHNT and CDR2 is YYREEE (reference sequence). Trimming pared 2 bases from V and 3 bases from J, leaving 15 bases between. In DNA, the CDR3 is TGTGCCAGCAGCTTAGGGGTGGGCAGCCTCTACGAGCAGTACTTC. Residues: CASSLGVGSLYEQYF.

Remarks on this clonotype: Mismatch with germline at one junction end may stem from a read error. The chain recombines TRBV7-2 with TRBJ1-3, with D tentatively TRBD1 (6 bases). Germline V CDR1 and CDR2: SGHTA, FQGNSA. The CDR3 covers 14 residues. The CDR3 loop reads CASSLDSNREVEHF. In DNA form, the CDR3 reads TGTGCCAGCAGCTTAGATAGTAACAGGGAAGTCGAGCATTTT.

This chain connects TRBV19 to TRBJ1-4, with D unresolved. V was clipped by 3 bases and J by 3 bases, with 11 bases between them. The CDR3 is 15 amino acids. The germline V gene encodes CDR1 LNHDA and CDR2 SQIVND (reference sequence). The CDR3 coding sequence is TGTGCCAGTAGTATCAGTCTGGGCCCTAATGAAAAACTGTTTTTT. This translates into CASSISLGPNEKLFF.

This clonotype came up a few times. The chain is built from TRBV29-1 and TRBJ2-2; possibly TRBD2 for D (6 bases). The CDR3 covers 14 residues. Germline CDR1 reads SQVTM; CDR2 reads ANQGSEA. Trimming took off 5 bases at V and 3 bases at J, with 13 bases between the two ends. The CDR3 sequence: CSVRAGLYTGELFF. CDR3 coding DNA: TGCAGCGTTCGCGCGGGGCTGTACACCGGGGAGCTGTTTTTT.

The V call is TRBV7-2, the J call TRBJ2-3; TRBD1 might be the D (6 bases). The CDR3 covers 15 residues. V lost 1 base and J 2 bases, leaving 10 bases between the germline ends. Germline CDR1 SGHTA, CDR2 FQGNSA. In nucleotides, the CDR3 is TGTGCCAGCAGCTTAGACAGGGTAACCACAGATACGCAGTATTTT. Protein sequence: CASSLDRVTTDTQYF.

V gene TRBV7-4 combines with J gene TRBJ1-6; D perhaps matches TRBD1 (5 bases). The CDR3 sequence is 15 residues long. CDR1 is SGHVT, CDR2 SQSDAQ, per germline. Trimming took off 5 bases at V and 10 bases at J, with 18 bases between the two ends. The CDR3 DNA is TGTGCCAGCAGCCACCCGGGGCAGGGTCGGTCACCCCTCCACTTT. Translated: CASSHPGQGRSPLHF.

The chain carries TRBV7-2 and TRBJ2-3; D is possibly TRBD1 or TRBD2 (5 bases each). V lost 5 bases to trimming and J lost 5 bases, with 17 bases between them. CDR3 length: 15 amino acids. Germline lookup yields CDR1 SGHTA and CDR2 FQGNSA. CDR3 sequence reads: CASSPIFTGQDTQYF. DNA of the CDR3: TGTGCCAGCAGCCCTATATTCACGGGGCAAGATACGCAGTATTTT.